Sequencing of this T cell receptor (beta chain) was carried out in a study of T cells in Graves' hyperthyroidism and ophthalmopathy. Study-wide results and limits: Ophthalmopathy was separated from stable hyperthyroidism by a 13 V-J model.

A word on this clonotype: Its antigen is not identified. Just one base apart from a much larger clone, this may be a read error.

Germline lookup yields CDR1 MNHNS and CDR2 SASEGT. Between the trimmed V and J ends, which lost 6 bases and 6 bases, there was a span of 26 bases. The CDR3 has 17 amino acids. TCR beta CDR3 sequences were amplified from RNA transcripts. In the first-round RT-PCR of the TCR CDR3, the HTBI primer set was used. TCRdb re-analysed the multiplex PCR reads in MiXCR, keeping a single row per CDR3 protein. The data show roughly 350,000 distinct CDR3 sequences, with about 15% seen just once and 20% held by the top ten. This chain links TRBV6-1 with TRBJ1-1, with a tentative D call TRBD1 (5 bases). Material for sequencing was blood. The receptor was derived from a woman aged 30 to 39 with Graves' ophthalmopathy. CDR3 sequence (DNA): TGTGCCAGCAGCCGCCGTGGGAGGGGAGGGCTAACAGCTGAAGCTTTCTTT. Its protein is CASSRRGRGGLTAEAFF.